The text below deals with one T cell receptor (beta chain). What it recognizes is unknown. Only in-frame clones appear in the TCRdb table, and some are missing; sequencing was by immunoSEQ multiplex PCR. Among over 100,000 clones listed, about 90% were seen once. V lost 5 bases, J lost 5 bases, and 15 bases lay in between. This CDR3 comprises 14 residues. In germline, CDR1 is MNHNY, CDR2 SVGAGI (reference sequence). This record belongs to a study of graft-versus-host responses after intestinal transplantation. Background on the study: Isolated intestinal, liver-intestinal, or multivisceral transplants were what recipients had. Following induction with anti-thymocyte globulin, all recipients were given tacrolimus and steroids for 2 to 4 years.

General observations from the study: Where graft-donor T cell macrochimerism was present, patients had high graft-versus-host to host-versus-graft clonal ratios in allografts. Recipient-marrow GvH clones were detected, some having first appeared in ileum or blood.

The source was unstimulated CD4+ T cells sorted from spleen or lymph node cells, collected before intestinal transplant. The chain joins TRBV6-6 to TRBJ2-5; no firm D call. This receptor was obtained from a human donor who received an intestinal transplant. The CDR3 here is CASSRTAVTETQYF. CDR3 DNA sequence: TGTGCCAGCAGTAGGACGGCGGTTACGGAGACCCAGTACTTC.